These 27 T cell receptor beta chains were all obtained from the same sample, sequenced in a study of shared clonotypes between healthy human individuals. Data came from immunoSEQ multiplex PCR; TCRdb stores just in-frame clones and leaves some out. The sample lists hundreds of thousands of clones, around 96% occurring once. CD8 cells classed as naive were CD45RO-negative and positively selected for CCR7, excluding terminally differentiated effector memory CD45RA+ cells. Source material: naive CD8+ T cells sorted from blood. These receptors all stem from a man in his thirties or forties in good health.

The V gene is TRBV13, the J gene TRBJ2-7, with 8 bases identical to TRBD2. This CDR3 region has 17 residues. The germline CDR1 and CDR2 sequences are PRHDT and FYEKMQ (reference sequence). Trimming at V came to 0 bases and at J to 1 base, leaving 8 bases not matched to a gene. The CDR3 is CASSLGPSTSASYEQYF. The CDR3 DNA reads TGTGCCAGCAGCTTAGGTCCCTCGACTAGCGCGTCCTACGAGCAGTACTTC.

This chain uses TRBV10-2 with TRBJ2-7, with unresolved D. The CDR3 sequence is 14 residues long. V was cut by 6 bases and J by 4 bases, with 16 bases left in between. Germline-derived CDR1 and CDR2 are WSHSY and SAAADI. The CDR3 coding sequence is TGCGCCAGCAGATCCACTCCGACACCGTACGAGCAGTACTTC. It codes for CASRSTPTPYEQYF.

The J gene is TRBJ2-1, the V gene TRBV7-8, with D perhaps matching TRBD1 (5 bases). CDR3 size: 17 residues. Trimming removed 6 bases at V and 5 bases at J, with 23 bases between. Germline V gene data show CDR1 as SGHVS and CDR2 as FQNEAQ. The CDR3 nucleotides read TGTGCCAGCAGTACGAAGATTGGGCAGGGCAGAAACAATGAGCAGTTCTTC. Translating gives CASSTKIGQGRNNEQFF.

This rearrangement joins TRBV6-6 to TRBJ2-1, with D tentatively TRBD1 or TRBD2 (7 bases each). Germline V gene sequence: CDR1 MNHNY, CDR2 SVGAGI (reference sequence). This CDR3 region has 14 residues. V lost 8 bases and J 5 bases, leaving 16 bases between the germline ends. CDR3 residues: CASRGDSDDNEQFF. The CDR3 DNA follows: TGTGCCAGCCGGGGGGACAGTGACGACAATGAGCAGTTCTTC.

The V call is TRBV13, the J call TRBJ1-4; TRBD1 matches at 10 bases. V was clipped by 6 bases and J by 8 bases; unmatched bases: 6. Per the germline V gene, CDR1 is PRHDT and CDR2 is FYEKMQ (reference sequence). This CDR3 comprises 14 residues. The CDR3 here is CASRYGTGDEKLFF. The CDR3 bases are TGTGCCAGCAGATATGGGACAGGGGACGAAAAACTGTTTTTT.

This clone was counted a single time. The chain joins TRBV7-9 to TRBJ1-1, with 7 bases lining up with TRBD1. This CDR3 has 16 amino acids. Losses at the gene ends were 5 bases for V and 0 bases for J; bases not matched to a gene: 9. Germline CDR1 SEHNR, CDR2 FQNEAQ (reference sequence). The DNA for the CDR3 is TGTGCCAGCAGCCCCGACAGGGCCCCTTTGAACACTGAAGCTTTCTTT. Protein product: CASSPDRAPLNTEAFF.

The chain uses TRBV6-5 and TRBJ1-2; D gene ambiguous. V was clipped by 0 bases and J by 6 bases, with 11 bases between them. The CDR3 is 14 residues long. The germline V gene encodes CDR1 MNHEY and CDR2 SVGAGI. CDR3 residues: CASSYSPGLDGYTF. The CDR3 DNA reads TGTGCCAGCAGTTACTCCCCCGGGCTCGATGGCTACACCTTC.

The J gene is TRBJ2-7, the V gene TRBV28, with TRBD1 matching over 12 bases. The CDR3 sequence is 15 residues long. CDR1 and CDR2 from the germline V gene are MDHEN and SYDVKM. With 8 bases clipped from V and 3 bases from J, the junction kept 8 bases outside the gene matches. CDR3: CASGYRDRGHYEQYF. The CDR3 bases are TGTGCCAGCGGCTACCGGGACAGGGGGCACTACGAGCAGTACTTC.

This clone was observed once. The V gene is TRBV4-3, the J gene TRBJ2-1; 16 nucleotides match TRBD2. The CDR3 length is 21 residues. Looked up from germline, CDR1 is LGHNA and CDR2 is YSLEER. V shed 0 bases and J 4 bases; nucleotides not matched to a gene: 12. The DNA of the CDR3 is TGCGCCAGCAGCCAAGAATTATTCCCCGGGACTAGCGGGAGGGTATACAATGAGCAGTTCTTC. Encoded protein: CASSQELFPGTSGRVYNEQFF.

The CDR3 spells CASSQAYNEQFF. The CDR3 bases are TGTGCCAGCAGCCAAGCCTACAATGAGCAGTTCTTC. The chain joins TRBV4-2 to TRBJ2-1; D is ambiguous. Trimming removed 1 base from V and 2 bases from J, with 0 bases in between. This CDR3 has 12 amino acids. Germline V gene data show CDR1 as LGHNA and CDR2 as YNFKEQ.

The rearrangement links TRBV30 to TRBJ2-7; no reliable D call. CDR1 is GTSNPN, CDR2 SVGIG, per germline (reference sequence). V gave up 5 bases and J gave up 7 bases, with 18 bases separating them. This CDR3 is built from 13 residues. CDR3 DNA sequence: TGTGCCTGGCGGCTCTTAAAGGTGGGGGAGCAGTACTTC. Protein: CAWRLLKVGEQYF.

Note on this clone: The sample carries other DNA sequences with the same CDR3. The chain uses TRBV28 and TRBJ2-7; possible D gene TRBD1, 5 bases. The CDR3 runs to 12 residues. Trimming stripped 9 bases from V and 0 bases from J, with 9 bases between. Germline assignment: CDR1 MDHEN and CDR2 SYDVKM. The CDR3 nucleotides are TGTGCCAGTAGGGGCCTCTCCTACGAGCAGTACTTC. It encodes CASRGLSYEQYF.

The chain uses TRBV11-3 and TRBJ2-5; 8 nucleotides match TRBD1. Trimming at V came to 4 bases and at J to 5 bases, leaving 9 bases not matched to a gene. Germline V gene lookup returns CDR1 SGHNT and CDR2 YENEEA. The CDR3 is 15 amino acids. This CDR3 is CASSSKGQGWETQYF. CDR3 sequence (DNA): TGTGCCAGCAGCTCGAAAGGACAGGGATGGGAGACCCAGTACTTC.

V gene TRBV7-9 combines with J gene TRBJ2-3; D gene unclear. The V end was cut by 3 bases, the J end by 8 bases, with 18 bases between. Germline V gives CDR1 SEHNR, CDR2 FQNEAQ (reference sequence). The CDR3 totals 15 residues. CDR3 region: CASSLVPSDQGTQYF. CDR3 in DNA: TGTGCCAGCAGCTTGGTCCCCTCAGACCAAGGTACGCAGTATTTT.

The chain combines TRBV7-9 with TRBJ1-5; TRBD1 is a possible D gene (6 bases). CDR1 SEHNR and CDR2 FQNEAQ come from the germline V gene (reference sequence). Trimming removed 5 bases at V and 6 bases at J, with 17 bases between. The CDR3 is made up of 15 amino acids. The CDR3, as DNA: TGTGCCAGCAGCCCTGAGGGGGGGGGCCGTCAGCCCCAGCATTTT. This encodes CASSPEGGGRQPQHF.

J is TRBJ2-1 and V is TRBV30; 10 bases fit TRBD2. The V and J ends lost 5 bases and 7 bases, in that order; junction bases with no gene match: 14. This CDR3 comprises 16 residues. The germline V gene encodes CDR1 GTSNPN and CDR2 SVGIG (reference sequence). As DNA, the CDR3 is TGTGCCTGGGACTCAGCGGGAGGGATTTTTATAAATGAGCAGTTCTTC. Encoded protein: CAWDSAGGIFINEQFF.

The V gene is TRBV10-3, the J gene TRBJ2-7, with 9 bases fitting TRBD2. Per germline, CDR1 ENHRY and CDR2 SYGVKD. The trim removed 6 bases at V and 3 bases at J, leaving 3 bases unmatched. The CDR3 is made up of 13 amino acids. CDR3 sequence reads: CAISIAGDYEQYF. In DNA form, the CDR3 reads TGTGCCATCAGCATAGCGGGAGACTACGAGCAGTACTTC.

The chain joins TRBV25-1 to TRBJ1-3, with 7 positions matching TRBD1. The junction had 5 bases not matched to a gene; V was cut back by 1 base and J by 5 bases. This CDR3 is 15 amino acids long. Germline V gene lookup returns CDR1 MGHDK and CDR2 SYGVNS. The CDR3 DNA is TGTGCCAGCAGTGAATTTGCAGGGGGTAGAAACACCATATATTTT. This gives the protein CASSEFAGGRNTIYF.

V is TRBV6-1 and J is TRBJ1-2; TRBD1 might be the D (6 bases). The V end lost 4 bases, the J end lost 7 bases, and 13 bases lay between the germline ends. Germline-derived CDR1 and CDR2 are MNHNS and SASEGT. This CDR3 region has 13 residues. The CDR3 sequence is CASSATGIGGYTF. The CDR3 DNA is TGTGCCAGCAGTGCTACAGGGATCGGTGGCTACACCTTC.

This clone has just one count. DNA of the CDR3: TGTGCCAGCAGCCCGGGACAGGGGGCCGGTAATGAAAAACTGTTTTTT. This sequence encodes CASSPGQGAGNEKLFF. The chain links TRBV9 to TRBJ1-4; 12 bases map to TRBD1. This CDR3 contains 16 residues. V dropped 4 bases and J dropped 4; count of bases not matched to a gene: 5. Germline V gene lookup returns CDR1 SGDLS and CDR2 YYNGEE. Variable domain in full (rest from reference TRBV9 and TRBJ1-4): DSGVTQTPKHLITATGQRVTLRCSPRSGDLSVYWYQQSLDQGLQFLIQYYNGEERAKGNILERFSAQQFPDLHSELNLSSLELGDSALYFCASSPGQGAGNEKLFFGSGTQLSVL.

Turning to this clone: Other DNA sequences within the sample encode an identical CDR3. The rearrangement links TRBV7-8 to TRBJ2-7; 11 positions agree with TRBD2. CDR3 length: 15 residues. Losses at the gene ends were 5 bases for V and 2 bases for J; bases not matched to a gene: 5. Germline V gives CDR1 SGHVS, CDR2 FQNEAQ. The CDR3 DNA reads as TGTGCCAGCAGCCTCGGACTAGCGGGCGCCTACGAGCAGTACTTC. Amino acids: CASSLGLAGAYEQYF.

The chain recombines TRBV6-1 with TRBJ1-5, with D possibly being TRBD1 (6 bases). Per germline, CDR1 MNHNS and CDR2 SASEGT. V dropped 2 bases and J dropped 0 bases, with 11 bases sitting between them. This CDR3 spans 16 amino acids. The CDR3 DNA is TGTGCCAGCAGTGAATATACAGGGAATAGCAATCAGCCCCAGCATTTT. Translated: CASSEYTGNSNQPQHF.

The chain employs TRBV16 and TRBJ2-7; 11 bases are shared with TRBD2. CDR3 size: 13 residues. Trimming removed 8 bases from V and 3 bases from J; junction bases left unmatched: 3. The germline V gene has CDR1 KGHSY and CDR2 FQNENV. The CDR3 region is CASGTSGFYEQYF. For the CDR3, the DNA is TGTGCCAGCGGGACTAGCGGTTTCTACGAGCAGTACTTC. Together with reference TRBV16 and TRBJ2-7, the CDR3 gives the full variable domain: GEEVAQTPKHLVRGEGQKAKLYCAPIKGHSYVFWYQQVLKNEFKFLISFQNENVFDETGMPKERFSAKCLPNSPCSLEIQATKLEDSAVYFCASGTSGFYEQYFGPGTRLTVT.

The J gene is TRBJ2-1, the V gene TRBV27, with D tentatively TRBD2 (7 bases). This CDR3 has 15 residues. Trimming left V 5 bases short and J 3 bases short, with 14 bases between. The germline V gene encodes CDR1 MNHEY and CDR2 SMNVEV (reference sequence). The CDR3 nucleotides read TGTGCCAGCAGTCCCGACGGGGGGCTCTACAATGAGCAGTTCTTC. Its protein product is CASSPDGGLYNEQFF.

The chain uses TRBV9 and TRBJ2-3, with 7 bases aligning to TRBD2. Germline assignment: CDR1 SGDLS and CDR2 YYNGEE. The CDR3 loop spans 15 amino acids. The ends lost 4 bases at V and 6 bases at J; junction bases unmatched: 11. The CDR3 DNA reads as TGTGCCAGCAGCCTCAGCGGGGCACATACGGATACGCAGTATTTT. Its protein is CASSLSGAHTDTQYF.

The chain employs TRBV7-2 and TRBJ2-5, with 10 positions matching TRBD2. Losses at the gene ends were 4 bases for V and 1 base for J; bases not matched to a gene: 6. The CDR3 covers 16 residues. Germline V gene sequence: CDR1 SGHTA, CDR2 FQGNSA. The CDR3 DNA sequence: TGTGCCAGCAGCTCCCCGGGACTAGCGCGCCAAGAGACCCAGTACTTC. This encodes CASSSPGLARQETQYF.

The DNA of the CDR3 is TGCGCCAGCAGCCAAGTTCAAGGAAACACAGATACGCAGTATTTT. Protein product: CASSQVQGNTDTQYF. The chain has TRBV4-3 and TRBJ2-3; D is unresolved. Looked up from germline, CDR1 is LGHNA and CDR2 is YSLEER. Trimming took 1 base from V and 2 from J, leaving 10 bases between them. The CDR3 spans 15 residues.